The rows below give T cell receptor beta chains drawn from one sample of a study of OX40 agonist ivuxolimab in advanced cancers. Sequenced by immunoSEQ multiplex PCR; TCRdb stores in-frame clones only, minus some. The sample lists about 54,000 clones; approximately 88% were seen once. The sequencing used CD4+ or CD8+ T cells sorted from blood, collected in a trial of the OX40 agonist ivuxolimab. These receptors came from an adult with an advanced solid tumor such as melanoma, head and neck, liver or kidney cancer. Both conserved end residues are part of each CDR3. The order of the fields is CDR3 protein, CDR3 DNA, V gene, J gene, clone size, CDR3 length, D gene. The D gene is left open where the match is weak. Where a row states a size, it is once, few, many or the class of an expanded clone; other rows omit it.

CDR3: CASSLQGAAKNIQYF
DNA: TGTGCCAGCAGCTTGCAGGGGGCGGCCAAAAACATTCAGTACTTC
V: TRBV5-4
J: TRBJ2-4
size: NA
length: 15
D: TRBD1

CDR3: CSVPTGNYGYTF
DNA: TGCAGCGTCCCGACAGGCAACTATGGCTACACCTTC
V: TRBV29-1
J: TRBJ1-2
size: NA
length: 12
D: NA

CDR3: CASSQTTGTAYEQYF
DNA: TGTGCCAGCAGTCAGACGACAGGGACAGCCTACGAGCAGTACTTC
V: TRBV6-1
J: TRBJ2-7
size: NA
length: 15
D: TRBD1

CDR3: CASSLGPIPYNEQFF
DNA: TGTGCCAGCAGCTTGGGGCCGATTCCCTACAATGAGCAGTTCTTC
V: TRBV5-6
J: TRBJ2-1
size: NA
length: 15
D: NA

CDR3: CASSIGSGGSGNTIYF
DNA: TGTGCCAGTAGTATAGGGTCTGGGGGCTCTGGAAACACCATATATTTT
V: TRBV19
J: TRBJ1-3
size: NA
length: 16
D: NA

CDR3: CASSMDRGLAGETQYF
DNA: TGTGCCAGTAGTATGGACCGGGGACTAGCGGGAGAAACGCAGTATTTT
V: TRBV19
J: TRBJ2-3
size: NA
length: 16
D: TRBD2

CDR3: CSVQGGPYNEQFF
DNA: TGCAGCGTGCAGGGAGGACCCTACAATGAGCAGTTCTTC
V: TRBV29-1
J: TRBJ2-1
size: NA
length: 13
D: NA

CDR3: CASGTGIPGANVLTF
DNA: TGTGCCAGTGGGACAGGGATTCCTGGGGCCAACGTCCTGACTTTC
V: TRBV28
J: TRBJ2-6
size: once
length: 15
D: TRBD1

CDR3: CASSPSSGAETQYF
DNA: TGTGCCAGCTCACCATCTAGCGGCGCAGAGACCCAGTACTTC
V: TRBV18
J: TRBJ2-5
size: NA
length: 14
D: TRBD2

CDR3: CASSLGAGKGTDTQYF
DNA: TGCGCCAGCAGCTTGGGCGCTGGGAAGGGTACAGATACGCAGTATTTT
V: TRBV5-1
J: TRBJ2-3
size: NA
length: 16
D: NA

CDR3: CASSADITKGSPLHF
DNA: TGCGCCAGCAGCGCGGACATCACTAAGGGTTCACCCCTCCACTTT
V: TRBV5-1
J: TRBJ1-6
size: once
length: 15
D: NA

CDR3: CASSYSTFPNTEAFF
DNA: TGTGCCAGCAGTTACTCGACCTTTCCGAACACTGAAGCTTTCTTT
V: TRBV6-5
J: TRBJ1-1
size: NA
length: 15
D: NA

CDR3: CAVRTGPTTIYF
DNA: TGTGCCGTTAGGACAGGACCAACCACCATATATTTT
V: TRBV6-5
J: TRBJ1-3
size: few
length: 12
D: TRBD1

CDR3: CASSLVLRDTQYF
DNA: TGTGCCAGCAGCTTAGTTTTGAGAGATACGCAGTATTTT
V: TRBV7-8
J: TRBJ2-3
size: NA
length: 13
D: NA

CDR3: CASSQIGQGDYGYTF
DNA: TGTGCCAGCAGCCAAATCGGTCAAGGGGACTATGGCTACACCTTC
V: TRBV4-2
J: TRBJ1-2
size: NA
length: 15
D: NA

CDR3: CASSDSLLASYNEQFF
DNA: TGTGCCAGCAGTGACTCCTTGCTAGCGTCCTACAATGAGCAGTTCTTC
V: TRBV6-4
J: TRBJ2-1
size: NA
length: 16
D: NA

CDR3: CASSLRPASSYNEQFF
DNA: TGCGCCAGCAGCTTGCGACCCGCGAGCTCCTACAATGAGCAGTTCTTC
V: TRBV5-1
J: TRBJ2-1
size: once
length: 16
D: NA